This T cell receptor beta chain was observed in a study of blood T cell repertoires in COVID-19. About the research overall: Nucleic acid was either cDNA or gDNA, and it came from T cells, B-cell-depleted T cells, or PBMCs.

With V trimmed by 3 bases and J by 0 bases, 1 base remained unmatched. The CDR3 contains 16 residues. Germline V gene data show CDR1 as LNHDA and CDR2 as SQIVND (reference sequence). While infection was still active, Seattle patients were enrolled and then followed longitudinally. Sequencing used immunoSEQ multiplex PCR; TCRdb keeps in-frame clones, though not all of them. The sample holds around 52,000 clones, approximately 90% seen once. Source material: peripheral blood. This clonotype was obtained from a woman aged 80 or over with COVID-19, enrolled during active disease. The chain recombines TRBV19 with TRBJ2-1; the match to TRBD2 covers 11 bases. The CDR3, as DNA: TGTGCCAGTAGTATTAGCGGGGGGGGCTCCTACAATGAGCAGTTCTTC. Its translation is CASSISGGGSYNEQFF.